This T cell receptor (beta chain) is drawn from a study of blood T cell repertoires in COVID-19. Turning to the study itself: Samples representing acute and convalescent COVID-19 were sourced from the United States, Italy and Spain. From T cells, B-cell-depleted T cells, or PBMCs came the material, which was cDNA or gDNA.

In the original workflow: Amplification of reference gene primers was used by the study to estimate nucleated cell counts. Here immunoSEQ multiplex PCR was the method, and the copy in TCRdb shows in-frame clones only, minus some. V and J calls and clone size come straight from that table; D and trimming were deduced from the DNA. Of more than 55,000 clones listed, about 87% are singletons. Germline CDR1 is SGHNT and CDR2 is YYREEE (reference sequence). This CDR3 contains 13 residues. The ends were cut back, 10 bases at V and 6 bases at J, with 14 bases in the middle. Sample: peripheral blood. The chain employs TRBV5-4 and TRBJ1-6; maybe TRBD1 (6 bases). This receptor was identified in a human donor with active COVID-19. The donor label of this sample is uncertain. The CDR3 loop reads CAGGAGVNSPLHF. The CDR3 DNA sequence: TGTGCCGGGGGGGCAGGGGTTAATTCACCCCTCCACTTT.